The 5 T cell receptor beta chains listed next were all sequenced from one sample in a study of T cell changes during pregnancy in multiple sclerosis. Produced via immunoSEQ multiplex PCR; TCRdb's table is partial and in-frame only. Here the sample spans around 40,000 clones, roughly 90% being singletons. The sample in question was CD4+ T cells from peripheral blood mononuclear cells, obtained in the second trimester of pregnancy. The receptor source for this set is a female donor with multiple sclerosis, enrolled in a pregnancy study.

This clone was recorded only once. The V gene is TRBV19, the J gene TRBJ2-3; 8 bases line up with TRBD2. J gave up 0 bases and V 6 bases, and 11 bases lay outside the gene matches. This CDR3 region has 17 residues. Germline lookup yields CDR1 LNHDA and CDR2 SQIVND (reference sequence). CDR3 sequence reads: CASSYLGIAGSTDTQYF. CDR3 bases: TGTGCCAGTAGCTACCTCGGGATAGCGGGGAGCACAGATACGCAGTATTTT.

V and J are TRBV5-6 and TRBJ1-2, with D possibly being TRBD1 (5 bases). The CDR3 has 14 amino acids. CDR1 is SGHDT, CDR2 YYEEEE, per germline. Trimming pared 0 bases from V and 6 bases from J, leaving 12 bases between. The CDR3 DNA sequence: TGTGCCAGCAGCTTGGTGGGGGGACGCAATGGCTACACCTTC. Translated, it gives CASSLVGGRNGYTF.

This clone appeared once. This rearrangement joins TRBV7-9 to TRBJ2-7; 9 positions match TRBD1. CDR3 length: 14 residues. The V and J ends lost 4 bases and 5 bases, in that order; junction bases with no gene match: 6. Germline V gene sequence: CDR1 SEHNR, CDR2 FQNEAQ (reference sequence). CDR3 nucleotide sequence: TGTGCCAGCAGCTCGACAGGGGGAAGTAACGAGCAGTACTTC. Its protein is CASSSTGGSNEQYF.

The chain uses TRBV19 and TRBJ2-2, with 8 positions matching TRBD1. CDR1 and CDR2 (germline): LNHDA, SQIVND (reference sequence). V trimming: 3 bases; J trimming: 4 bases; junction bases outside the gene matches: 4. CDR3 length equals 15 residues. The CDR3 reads CASSIRTGLTGELFF. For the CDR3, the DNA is TGTGCCAGTAGTATCCGGACAGGGCTCACCGGGGAGCTGTTTTTT. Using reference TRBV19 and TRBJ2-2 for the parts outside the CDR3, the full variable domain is DGGITQSPKYLFRKEGQNVTLSCEQNLNHDAMYWYRQDPGQGLRLIYYSQIVNDFQKGDIAEGYSVSREKKESFPLTVTSAQKNPTAFYLCASSIRTGLTGELFFGEGSRLTVL.

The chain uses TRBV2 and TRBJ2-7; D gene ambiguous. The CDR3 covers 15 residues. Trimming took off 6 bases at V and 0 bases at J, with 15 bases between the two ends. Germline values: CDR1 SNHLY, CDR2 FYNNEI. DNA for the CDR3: TGTGCCAGCAGCCGATTAGTAGTTACCTCCTACGAGCAGTACTTC. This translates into CASSRLVVTSYEQYF.